This T cell receptor beta chain appears in the sequencing data of a study of cytomegalovirus exposure and HLA in healthy donors. Turning to the study itself: Both the roughly 120 validation repertoires and the 666 first-cohort repertoires used the same platform, as reported by a later analysis. General study points: Cytomegalovirus-associated TCR beta chains were listed, numbering 164. High specificity and sensitivity for cytomegalovirus status were reported for the classifier.

The method was immunoSEQ multiplex PCR; TCRdb's version includes in-frame clones alone and lacks a portion of them. The table shows hundreds of thousands of clones, with roughly 85% occurring only once. Germline V gene data show CDR1 as MRHNA and CDR2 as SNTAGT. This CDR3 has 18 amino acids. With V trimmed by 4 bases and J by 1 base, 10 bases remained unmatched. The study drew the donors from its approximately 120-subject validation cohort, separate from the 666-subject first cohort. A remark on this clone: The antigen is undetermined.

Sequenced input: PBMCs. This rearrangement joins TRBV6-4 to TRBJ2-1, with 10 bases fitting TRBD2. The receptor comes from a woman younger than 30 in good health and CMV-seronegative. The CDR3 DNA reads as TGTGCCAGCAGTGTAGGGAGCGGGAGGGCCCCTTCCTACAATGAGCAGTTCTTC. Translating gives CASSVGSGRAPSYNEQFF.